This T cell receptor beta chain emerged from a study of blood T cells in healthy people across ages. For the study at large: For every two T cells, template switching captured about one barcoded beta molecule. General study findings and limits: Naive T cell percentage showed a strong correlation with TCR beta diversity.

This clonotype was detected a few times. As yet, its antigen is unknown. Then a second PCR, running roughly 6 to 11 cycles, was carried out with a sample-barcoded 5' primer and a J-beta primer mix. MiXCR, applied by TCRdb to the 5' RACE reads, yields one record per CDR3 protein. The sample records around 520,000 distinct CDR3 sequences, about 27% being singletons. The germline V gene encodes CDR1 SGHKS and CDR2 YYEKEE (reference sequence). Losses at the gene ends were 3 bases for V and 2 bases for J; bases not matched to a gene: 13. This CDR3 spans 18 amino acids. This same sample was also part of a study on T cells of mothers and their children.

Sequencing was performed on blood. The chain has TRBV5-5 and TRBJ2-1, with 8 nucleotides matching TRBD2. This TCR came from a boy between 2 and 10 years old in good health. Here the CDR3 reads CASSSGLAAGGPYNEQFF. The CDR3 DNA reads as TGTGCCAGCAGCTCGGGGTTAGCTGCGGGAGGCCCCTACAATGAGCAGTTCTTC.